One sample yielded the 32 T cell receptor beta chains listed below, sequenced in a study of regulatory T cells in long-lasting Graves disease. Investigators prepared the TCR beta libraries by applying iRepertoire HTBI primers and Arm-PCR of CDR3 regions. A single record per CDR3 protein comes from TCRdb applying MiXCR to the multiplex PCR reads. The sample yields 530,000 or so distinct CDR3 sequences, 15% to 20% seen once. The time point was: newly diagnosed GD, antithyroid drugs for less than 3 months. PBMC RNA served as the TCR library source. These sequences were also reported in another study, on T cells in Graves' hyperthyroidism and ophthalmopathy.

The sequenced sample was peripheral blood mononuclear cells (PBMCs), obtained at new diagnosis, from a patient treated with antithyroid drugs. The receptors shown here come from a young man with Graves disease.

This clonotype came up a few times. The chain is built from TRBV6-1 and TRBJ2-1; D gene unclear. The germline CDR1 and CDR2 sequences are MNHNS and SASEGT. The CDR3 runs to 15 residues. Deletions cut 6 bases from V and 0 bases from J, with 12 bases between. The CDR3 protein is CASRVFRSSYNEQFF. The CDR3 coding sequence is TGTGCCAGCAGGGTCTTTCGCAGCTCCTACAATGAGCAGTTCTTC.

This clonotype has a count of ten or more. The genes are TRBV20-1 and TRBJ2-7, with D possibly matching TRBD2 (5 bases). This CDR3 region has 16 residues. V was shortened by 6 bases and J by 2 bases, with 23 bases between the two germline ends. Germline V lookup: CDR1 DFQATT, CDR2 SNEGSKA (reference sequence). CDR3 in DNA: TGCAGTGCCGTCCTCGAGGGTTGGGTGGGGACCTACGAGCAGTACTTC. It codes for CSAVLEGWVGTYEQYF.

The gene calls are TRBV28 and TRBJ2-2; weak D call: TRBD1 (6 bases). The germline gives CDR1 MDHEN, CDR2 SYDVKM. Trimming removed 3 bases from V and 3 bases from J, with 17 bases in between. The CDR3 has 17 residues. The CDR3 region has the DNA TGTGCCAGCAGTTTTCGGGAACCAGGGGTTTACACCGGGGAGCTGTTTTTT. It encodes CASSFREPGVYTGELFF.

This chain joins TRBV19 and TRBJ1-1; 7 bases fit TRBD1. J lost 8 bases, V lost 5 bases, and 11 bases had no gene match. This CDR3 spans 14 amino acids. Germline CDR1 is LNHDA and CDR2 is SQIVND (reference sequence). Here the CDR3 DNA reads TGTGCCAGTAGTCCAAAATTACAGGGGCCGGAAGCTTTCTTT. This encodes CASSPKLQGPEAFF. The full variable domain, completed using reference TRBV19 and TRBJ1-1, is DGGITQSPKYLFRKEGQNVTLSCEQNLNHDAMYWYRQDPGQGLRLIYYSQIVNDFQKGDIAEGYSVSREKKESFPLTVTSAQKNPTAFYLCASSPKLQGPEAFFGQGTRLTVV.

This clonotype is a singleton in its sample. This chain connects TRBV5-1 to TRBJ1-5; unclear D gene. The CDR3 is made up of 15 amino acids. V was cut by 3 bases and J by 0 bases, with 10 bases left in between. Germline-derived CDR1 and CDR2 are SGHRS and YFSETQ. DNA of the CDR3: TGCGCCAGCAGCTCGACCCCCGGTAGCAATCAGCCCCAGCATTTT. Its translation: CASSSTPGSNQPQHF.

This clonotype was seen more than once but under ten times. The CDR3 nucleotides read TGCAGTGCTAGCCAGGACAGGGATAATTCACCCCTCCACTTT. It codes for CSASQDRDNSPLHF. The chain joins TRBV20-1 to TRBJ1-6; the match to TRBD1 covers 8 bases. From germline, CDR1 is DFQATT and CDR2 SNEGSKA (reference sequence). With 3 bases clipped from V and 5 bases from J, the junction kept 3 bases outside the gene matches. The CDR3 sequence is 14 residues long.

CDR3 nucleotide sequence: TGTGCCAGCAGCCGGGCTGGGGGGCATTTTACCTACGAGCAGTACTTC. It specifies CASSRAGGHFTYEQYF. The rearrangement uses TRBV12-3 or TRBV12-4 and TRBJ2-7, with D perhaps TRBD1 or TRBD2 (6 bases each). Trimming stripped 6 bases from V and 2 bases from J, with 20 bases between. The CDR3 runs 16 residues.

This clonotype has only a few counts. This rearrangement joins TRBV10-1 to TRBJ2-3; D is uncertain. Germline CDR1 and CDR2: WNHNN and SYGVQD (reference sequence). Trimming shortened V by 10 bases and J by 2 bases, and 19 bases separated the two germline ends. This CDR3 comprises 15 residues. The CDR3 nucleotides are TGCGCCACTTCCTCTACTACCCGGTCCACAGATACGCAGTATTTT. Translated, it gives CATSSTTRSTDTQYF.

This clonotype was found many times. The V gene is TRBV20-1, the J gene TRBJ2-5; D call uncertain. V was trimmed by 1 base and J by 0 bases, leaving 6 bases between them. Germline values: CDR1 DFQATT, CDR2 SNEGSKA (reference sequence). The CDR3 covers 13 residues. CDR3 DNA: TGCAGTGCTAGAGTGGAGTACCAAGAGACCCAGTACTTC. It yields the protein CSARVEYQETQYF.

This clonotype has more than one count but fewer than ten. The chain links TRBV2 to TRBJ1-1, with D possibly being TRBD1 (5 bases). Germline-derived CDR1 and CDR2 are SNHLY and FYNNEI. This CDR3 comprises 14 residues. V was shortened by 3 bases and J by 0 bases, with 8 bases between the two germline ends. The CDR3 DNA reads TGTGCCAGCAGTGAGGGGGAGGTGAACACTGAAGCTTTCTTT. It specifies CASSEGEVNTEAFF.

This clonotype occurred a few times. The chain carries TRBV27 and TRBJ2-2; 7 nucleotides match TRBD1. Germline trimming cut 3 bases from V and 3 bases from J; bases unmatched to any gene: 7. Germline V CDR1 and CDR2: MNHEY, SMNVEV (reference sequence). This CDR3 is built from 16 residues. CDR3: CASSFHTGVDTGELFF. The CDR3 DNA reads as TGTGCCAGCAGTTTCCACACAGGGGTCGACACCGGGGAGCTGTTTTTT.

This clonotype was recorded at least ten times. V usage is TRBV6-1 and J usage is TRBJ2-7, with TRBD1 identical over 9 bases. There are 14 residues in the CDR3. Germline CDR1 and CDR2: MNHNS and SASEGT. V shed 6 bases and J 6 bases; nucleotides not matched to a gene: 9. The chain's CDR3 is CASRKTGGLGEQYF. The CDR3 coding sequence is TGTGCCAGCAGAAAGACAGGGGGATTAGGCGAGCAGTACTTC.

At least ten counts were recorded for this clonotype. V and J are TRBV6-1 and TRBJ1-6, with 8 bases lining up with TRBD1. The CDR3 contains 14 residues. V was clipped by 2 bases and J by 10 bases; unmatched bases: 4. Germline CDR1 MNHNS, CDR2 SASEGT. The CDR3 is CASSESSGGSPLHF. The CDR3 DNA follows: TGTGCCAGCAGTGAAAGCTCAGGGGGCTCACCCCTCCACTTT.

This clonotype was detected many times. The CDR3 sequence: CASSLWINEQFF. Here the CDR3 DNA reads TGTGCCAGCAGTTTGTGGATAAATGAGCAGTTCTTC. This rearrangement joins TRBV12-3 or TRBV12-4 to TRBJ2-1; D unresolved. Trimming took 3 bases from V and 7 from J, leaving 7 bases between them. The CDR3 has 12 amino acids.

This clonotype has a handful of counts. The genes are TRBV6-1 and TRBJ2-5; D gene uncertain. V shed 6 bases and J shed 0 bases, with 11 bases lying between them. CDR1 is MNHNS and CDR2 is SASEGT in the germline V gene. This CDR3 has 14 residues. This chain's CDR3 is CASSKLGNQETQYF. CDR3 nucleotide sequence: TGTGCCAGCAGCAAATTGGGGAACCAAGAGACCCAGTACTTC.

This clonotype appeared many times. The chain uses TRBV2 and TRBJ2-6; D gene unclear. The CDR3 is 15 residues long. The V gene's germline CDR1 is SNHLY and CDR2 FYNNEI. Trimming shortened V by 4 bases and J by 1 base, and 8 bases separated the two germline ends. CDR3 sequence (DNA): TGTGCCAGCAGTGTGGATTGGTCTGGGGCCAACGTCCTGACTTTC. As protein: CASSVDWSGANVLTF. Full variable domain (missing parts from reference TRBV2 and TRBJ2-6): EPEVTQTPSHQVTQMGQEVILRCVPISNHLYFYWYRQILGQKVEFLVSFYNNEISEKSEIFDDQFSVERPDGSNFTLKIRSTKLEDSAMYFCASSVDWSGANVLTFGAGSRLTVL.

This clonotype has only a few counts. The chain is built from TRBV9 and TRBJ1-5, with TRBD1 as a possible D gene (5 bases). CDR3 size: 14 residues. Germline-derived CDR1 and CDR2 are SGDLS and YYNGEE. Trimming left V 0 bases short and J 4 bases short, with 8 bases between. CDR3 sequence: CASSVGGLNQPQHF. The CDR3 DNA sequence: TGTGCCAGCAGCGTAGGGGGGTTAAATCAGCCCCAGCATTTT.

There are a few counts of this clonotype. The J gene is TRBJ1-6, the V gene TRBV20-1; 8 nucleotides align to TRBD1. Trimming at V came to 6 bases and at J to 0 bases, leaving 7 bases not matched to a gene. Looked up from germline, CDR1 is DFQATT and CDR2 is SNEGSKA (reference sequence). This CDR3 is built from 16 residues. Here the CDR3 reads CSAARDRGSYNSPLHF. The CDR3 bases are TGCAGTGCGGCTCGAGACAGGGGCTCCTATAATTCACCCCTCCACTTT.

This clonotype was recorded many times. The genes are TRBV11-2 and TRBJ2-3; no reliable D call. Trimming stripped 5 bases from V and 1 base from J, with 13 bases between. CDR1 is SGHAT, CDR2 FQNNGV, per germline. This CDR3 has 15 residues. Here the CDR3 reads CASSPFGTRTDTQYF. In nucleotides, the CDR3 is TGTGCCAGCAGCCCTTTCGGAACCCGCACAGATACGCAGTATTTT.

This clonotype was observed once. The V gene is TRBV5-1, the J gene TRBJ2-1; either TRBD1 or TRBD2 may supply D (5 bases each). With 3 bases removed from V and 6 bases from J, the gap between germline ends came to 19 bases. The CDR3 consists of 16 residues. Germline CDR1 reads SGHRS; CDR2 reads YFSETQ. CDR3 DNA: TGCGCCAGCAGCTCGCCCGGATTCAGAGGGGTCAATGAGCAGTTCTTC. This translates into CASSSPGFRGVNEQFF.

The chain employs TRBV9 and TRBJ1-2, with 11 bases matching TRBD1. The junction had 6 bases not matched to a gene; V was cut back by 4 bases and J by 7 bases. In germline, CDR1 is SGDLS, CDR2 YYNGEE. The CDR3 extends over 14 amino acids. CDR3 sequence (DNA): TGTGCCAGCAGCCCTGGACAGGGGGCGTCTGGCTACACCTTC. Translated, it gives CASSPGQGASGYTF.

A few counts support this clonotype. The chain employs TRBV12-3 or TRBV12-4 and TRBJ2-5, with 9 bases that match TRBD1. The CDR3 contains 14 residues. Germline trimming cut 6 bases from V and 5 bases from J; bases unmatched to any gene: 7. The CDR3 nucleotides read TGTGCCAGCAGGAGCGGGACAGGGCTTGAGACCCAGTACTTC. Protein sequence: CASRSGTGLETQYF.

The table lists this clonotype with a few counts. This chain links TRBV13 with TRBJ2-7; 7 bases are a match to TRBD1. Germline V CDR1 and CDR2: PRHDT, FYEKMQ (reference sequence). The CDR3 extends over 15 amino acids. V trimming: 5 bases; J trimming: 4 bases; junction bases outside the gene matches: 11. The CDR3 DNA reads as TGTGCCAGCAGCACGAGACAGGGCCTTACTTACGAGCAGTACTTC. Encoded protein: CASSTRQGLTYEQYF.

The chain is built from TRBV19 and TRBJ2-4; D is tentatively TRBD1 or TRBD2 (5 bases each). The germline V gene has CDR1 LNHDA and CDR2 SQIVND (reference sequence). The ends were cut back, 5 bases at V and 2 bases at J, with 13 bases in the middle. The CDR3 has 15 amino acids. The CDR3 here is CASSAPGRSKNIQYF. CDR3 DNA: TGTGCCAGTAGTGCCCCAGGGAGATCCAAAAACATTCAGTACTTC. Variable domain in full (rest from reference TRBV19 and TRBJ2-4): DGGITQSPKYLFRKEGQNVTLSCEQNLNHDAMYWYRQDPGQGLRLIYYSQIVNDFQKGDIAEGYSVSREKKESFPLTVTSAQKNPTAFYLCASSAPGRSKNIQYFGAGTRLSVL.

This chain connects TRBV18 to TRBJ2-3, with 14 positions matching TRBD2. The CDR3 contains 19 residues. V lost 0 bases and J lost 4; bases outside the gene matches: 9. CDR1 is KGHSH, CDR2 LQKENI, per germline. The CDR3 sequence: CASSPPLTSGRAYADTQYF. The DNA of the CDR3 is TGTGCCAGCTCACCACCGTTGACTAGCGGGAGGGCCTATGCAGATACGCAGTATTTT.

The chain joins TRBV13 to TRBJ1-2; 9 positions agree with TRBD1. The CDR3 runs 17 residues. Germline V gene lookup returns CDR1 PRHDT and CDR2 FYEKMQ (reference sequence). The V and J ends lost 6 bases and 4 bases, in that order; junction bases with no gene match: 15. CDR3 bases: TGTGCCAGCAGGTCCAGTGGGGGACAGGGCGTAACCTATGGCTACACCTTC. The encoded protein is CASRSSGGQGVTYGYTF.

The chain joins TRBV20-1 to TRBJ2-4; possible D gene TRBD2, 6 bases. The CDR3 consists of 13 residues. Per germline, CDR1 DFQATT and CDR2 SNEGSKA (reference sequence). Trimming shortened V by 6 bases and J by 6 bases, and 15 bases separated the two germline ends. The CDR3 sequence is CSAPPGLGNIQYF. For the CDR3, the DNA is TGCAGTGCCCCTCCGGGACTCGGAAACATTCAGTACTTC.

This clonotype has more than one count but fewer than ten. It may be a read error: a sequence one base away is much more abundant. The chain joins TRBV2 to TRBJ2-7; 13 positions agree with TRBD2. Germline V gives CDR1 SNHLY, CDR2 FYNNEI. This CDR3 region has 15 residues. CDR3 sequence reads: CASRPGLAGNYEQHF. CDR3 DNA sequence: TGTGCCAGCAGACCGGGACTAGCGGGAAACTACGAGCAGCACTTC.

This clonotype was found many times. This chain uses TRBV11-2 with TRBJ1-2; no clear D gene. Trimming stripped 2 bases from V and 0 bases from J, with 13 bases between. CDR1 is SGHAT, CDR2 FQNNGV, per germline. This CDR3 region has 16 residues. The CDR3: CASSLKYSLSNYGYTF. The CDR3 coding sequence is TGTGCCAGCAGCTTAAAGTACAGCCTTTCTAACTATGGCTACACCTTC.

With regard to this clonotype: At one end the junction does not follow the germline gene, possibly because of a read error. The CDR3 DNA reads TGTGCTAGCAGCCGCGGGGGCAGTATATACAATGAGCAGTTCTTC. It encodes CASSRGGSIYNEQFF. The chain combines TRBV7-7 with TRBJ2-1, with D perhaps matching TRBD2 (7 bases). CDR1 is SSHAT, CDR2 FNYEAQ, per germline (reference sequence). This CDR3 is 15 amino acids long.

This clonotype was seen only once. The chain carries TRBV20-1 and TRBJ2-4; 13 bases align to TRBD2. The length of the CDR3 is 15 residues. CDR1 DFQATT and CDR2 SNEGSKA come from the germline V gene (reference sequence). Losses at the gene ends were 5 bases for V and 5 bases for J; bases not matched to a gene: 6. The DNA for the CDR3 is TGCAGTGCTCCGGGACTAGCGGGGTTCGAAAACATTCAGTACTTC. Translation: CSAPGLAGFENIQYF.

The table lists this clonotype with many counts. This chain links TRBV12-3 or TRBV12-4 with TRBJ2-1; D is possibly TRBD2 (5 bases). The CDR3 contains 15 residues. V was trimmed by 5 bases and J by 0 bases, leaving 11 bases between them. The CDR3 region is CASSRTSSSYNEQFF. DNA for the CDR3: TGTGCCAGCAGTCGGACTTCGAGCTCCTACAATGAGCAGTTCTTC.